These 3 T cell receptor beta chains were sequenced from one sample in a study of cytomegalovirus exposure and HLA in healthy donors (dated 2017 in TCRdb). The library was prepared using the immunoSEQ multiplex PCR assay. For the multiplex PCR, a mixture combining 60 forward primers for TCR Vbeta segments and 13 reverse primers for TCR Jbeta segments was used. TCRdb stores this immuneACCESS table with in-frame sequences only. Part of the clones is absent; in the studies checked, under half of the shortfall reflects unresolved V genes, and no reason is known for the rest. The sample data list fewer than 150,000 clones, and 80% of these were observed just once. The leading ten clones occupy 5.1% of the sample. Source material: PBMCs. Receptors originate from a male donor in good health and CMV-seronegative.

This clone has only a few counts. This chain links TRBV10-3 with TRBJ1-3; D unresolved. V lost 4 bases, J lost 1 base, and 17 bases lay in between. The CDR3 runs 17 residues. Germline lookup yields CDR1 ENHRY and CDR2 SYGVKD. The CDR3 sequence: CAISVSVGGLSGNTIYF. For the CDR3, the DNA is TGTGCCATCAGTGTATCCGTGGGAGGTCTATCTGGAAACACCATATATTTT.

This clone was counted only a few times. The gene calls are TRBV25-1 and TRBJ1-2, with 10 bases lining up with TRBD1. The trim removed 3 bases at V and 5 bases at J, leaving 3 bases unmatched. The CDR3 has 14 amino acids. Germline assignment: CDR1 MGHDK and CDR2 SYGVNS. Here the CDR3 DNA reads TGTGCCAGCAGTGACCGGGACAGGGGTTATGGCTACACCTTC. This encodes CASSDRDRGYGYTF.

Here the CDR3 DNA reads TGTGCCAGCATGGGGGGGGGCGCCAATAAAGAGACCCAGTACTTC. This translates into CASMGGGANKETQYF. This rearrangement joins TRBV6-5 to TRBJ2-5, with D possibly matching TRBD2 (7 bases). Germline CDR1 reads MNHEY; CDR2 reads SVGAGI. The CDR3 length is 15 residues. The V and J ends lost 7 bases and 3 bases respectively, with 18 bases between them.